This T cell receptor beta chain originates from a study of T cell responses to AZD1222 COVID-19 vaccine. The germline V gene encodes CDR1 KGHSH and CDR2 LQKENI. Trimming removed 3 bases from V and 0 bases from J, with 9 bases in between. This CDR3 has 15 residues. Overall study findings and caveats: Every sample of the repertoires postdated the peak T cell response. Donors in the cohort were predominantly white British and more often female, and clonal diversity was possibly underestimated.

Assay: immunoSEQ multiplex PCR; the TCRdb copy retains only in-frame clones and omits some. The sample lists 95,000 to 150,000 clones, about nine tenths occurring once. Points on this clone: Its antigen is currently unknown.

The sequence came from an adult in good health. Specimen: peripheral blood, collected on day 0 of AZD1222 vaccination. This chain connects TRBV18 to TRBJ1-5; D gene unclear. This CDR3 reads CASSPTSYSNQPQHF. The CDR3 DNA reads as TGTGCCAGCTCACCGACTTCATATAGCAATCAGCCCCAGCATTTT.